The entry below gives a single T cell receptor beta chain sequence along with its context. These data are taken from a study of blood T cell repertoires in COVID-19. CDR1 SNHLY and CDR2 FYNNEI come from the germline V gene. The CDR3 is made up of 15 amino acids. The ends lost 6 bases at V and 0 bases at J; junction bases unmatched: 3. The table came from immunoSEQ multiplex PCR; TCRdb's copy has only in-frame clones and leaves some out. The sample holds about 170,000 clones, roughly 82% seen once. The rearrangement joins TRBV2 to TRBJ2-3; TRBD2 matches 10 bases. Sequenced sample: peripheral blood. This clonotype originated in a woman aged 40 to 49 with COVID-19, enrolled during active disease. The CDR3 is CASRLLAGSTDTQYF. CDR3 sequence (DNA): TGTGCCAGCAGGTTACTAGCGGGGAGCACAGATACGCAGTATTTT.